One sample yielded the 23 T cell receptor beta chains listed below, sequenced in a study of blood T cell repertoires in COVID-19. Assay used: immunoSEQ multiplex PCR; TCRdb lists only in-frame clones, some missing. The table has about 190,000 clones, roughly 79% seen once. The sequencing input was peripheral blood. Receptors were obtained from a man aged 55 to 70 with active or convalescent COVID-19.

The chain has TRBV2 and TRBJ2-7; 12 nucleotides match TRBD2. Germline trimming cut 0 bases from V and 6 bases from J; bases unmatched to any gene: 6. In germline, CDR1 is SNHLY, CDR2 FYNNEI. The CDR3 sequence is 16 residues long. This CDR3 reads CASSEARLAGVVEQYF. The CDR3 nucleotides read TGTGCCAGCAGTGAAGCGAGACTAGCGGGAGTTGTCGAGCAGTACTTC.

J is TRBJ2-7 and V is TRBV3-1 (or the pseudogene TRBV3-2); TRBD2 agrees at 11 bases. V shed 4 bases, J shed 2 bases, and the junction held 4 bases outside the gene matches. The CDR3 extends over 15 amino acids. Germline V gene data show CDR1 as LGHDT and CDR2 as YNNKEL (reference sequence). The CDR3 spells CASSPTSGSPYEQYF. DNA of the CDR3: TGTGCCAGCAGCCCTACTAGCGGGAGCCCCTACGAGCAGTACTTC.

This chain links TRBV30 with TRBJ2-2, with 7 bases that match TRBD2. Germline V CDR1 and CDR2: GTSNPN, SVGIG (reference sequence). This CDR3 has 14 amino acids. V shed 5 bases, J shed 3 bases, and the junction held 6 bases outside the gene matches. The DNA of the CDR3 is TGTGCCTGGGGCGGGAGCGGGGACACCGGGGAGCTGTTTTTT. It translates to CAWGGSGDTGELFF.

V gene TRBV7-2 combines with J gene TRBJ2-1; 11 nucleotides line up with TRBD2. This CDR3 comprises 17 residues. With V trimmed by 4 bases and J by 5 bases, 10 bases remained unmatched. CDR1 SGHTA and CDR2 FQGNSA come from the germline V gene. CDR3 sequence: CASSSYMLAGGHNEQFF. CDR3 DNA: TGTGCCAGCAGCTCATACATGCTAGCGGGAGGACACAATGAGCAGTTCTTC.

The CDR3 loop is CASRGQDYQPQHF. The CDR3 DNA reads as TGTGCCAGCAGAGGACAGGACTATCAGCCCCAGCATTTT. J is TRBJ1-5 and V is TRBV6-5; 7 bases match TRBD1. Germline-derived CDR1 and CDR2 are MNHEY and SVGAGI. The junction had 4 bases not matched to a gene; V was cut back by 6 bases and J by 5 bases. The CDR3 spans 13 residues.

The gene calls are TRBV6-6 and TRBJ1-2; D call uncertain. CDR1 MNHNY and CDR2 SVGAGI come from the germline V gene (reference sequence). Trimming removed 0 bases from V and 7 bases from J, with 15 bases in between. CDR3 length: 15 residues. CDR3 protein: CASSYSMYRVPGYTF. The CDR3 bases are TGTGCCAGCAGTTACTCGATGTACAGAGTTCCTGGCTACACCTTC.

V gene TRBV14 combines with J gene TRBJ1-2; D is unclear. V was pared by 1 base and J by 8 bases, with 11 bases between. Germline V lookup: CDR1 SGHDN, CDR2 FVKESK. This CDR3 contains 13 residues. CDR3 in amino acids: CASSQGRSGGYTF. The CDR3 DNA sequence: TGTGCCAGCAGCCAAGGACGGTCGGGAGGCTACACCTTC.

The table lists this clone with a few counts. V is TRBV7-2 and J is TRBJ2-7, with 7 bases aligning to TRBD2. The CDR3 is 13 residues long. After removal of 10 bases from V and 4 bases from J, the junction contained 10 bases not matched to a gene. From germline, CDR1 is SGHTA and CDR2 FQGNSA. This chain's CDR3 is CATSKREGYEQYF. The DNA of the CDR3 is TGTGCCACCTCCAAGCGGGAAGGTTACGAGCAGTACTTC.

V is TRBV7-9 and J is TRBJ2-7, with D possibly TRBD2 on 5 matching bases. The V end lost 6 bases, the J end lost 7 bases, and 13 bases lay between the germline ends. From germline, CDR1 is SEHNR and CDR2 FQNEAQ (reference sequence). This CDR3 has 12 residues. The CDR3: CASSSSTGEQYF. DNA for the CDR3: TGTGCCAGCAGTTCTAGTACGGGGGAGCAGTACTTC.

The chain is built from TRBV6-6 and TRBJ2-7, with D possibly matching TRBD2 (6 bases). Trimming took 3 bases from V and 3 from J, leaving 9 bases between them. Germline V gene lookup returns CDR1 MNHNY and CDR2 SVGAGI (reference sequence). This CDR3 comprises 13 residues. The CDR3: CASSYGSGYEQYF. CDR3 bases: TGTGCCAGCAGTTATGGTAGCGGCTACGAGCAGTACTTC.

This sequence joins TRBV11-2 and TRBJ2-5; the D gene is possibly TRBD1 (6 bases). Trimming cost V 5 bases and J 5 bases, with 12 bases left between them. The length of the CDR3 is 13 residues. Per germline, CDR1 SGHAT and CDR2 FQNNGV. CDR3 bases: TGTGCCAGCAGCGAACAGGGTCGGGAGACCCAGTACTTC. Translated, it gives CASSEQGRETQYF.

This clone has just a few counts. The chain has TRBV11-3 and TRBJ2-2, with D possibly matching TRBD2 (5 bases). The CDR3 consists of 12 residues. From germline, CDR1 is SGHNT and CDR2 YENEEA. V was shortened by 4 bases and J by 6 bases, with 6 bases between the two germline ends. The chain's CDR3 is CASSSGAGELFF. The DNA of the CDR3 is TGTGCCAGCAGCTCCGGGGCCGGGGAGCTGTTTTTT.

The genes are TRBV28 and TRBJ1-3, with 10 bases that match TRBD1. CDR3 length equals 16 residues. CDR1 and CDR2 from the germline V gene are MDHEN and SYDVKM. Trimming took 3 bases from V and 3 from J; bases not matched to a gene: 5. CDR3 residues: CASSFSTGGYGNTIYF. The CDR3 nucleotides read TGTGCCAGCAGTTTTTCGACAGGGGGCTATGGAAACACCATATATTTT.

The chain links TRBV19 to TRBJ1-1; D is perhaps TRBD1 (5 bases). The CDR3 has 16 amino acids. From germline, CDR1 is LNHDA and CDR2 SQIVND (reference sequence). The ends were cut back, 4 bases at V and 5 bases at J, with 20 bases in the middle. CDR3 residues: CASSNSVGRAETEAFF. The CDR3 DNA reads as TGTGCCAGTAGTAATTCGGTGGGCAGGGCGGAAACTGAAGCTTTCTTT.

The chain couples TRBV9 to TRBJ2-7; weak D call: TRBD1 (6 bases). Germline V gene sequence: CDR1 SGDLS, CDR2 YYNGEE. This CDR3 comprises 14 residues. V gave up 4 bases and J gave up 3 bases, with 14 bases separating them. The CDR3 sequence is CASSPRDIYYEQYF. The CDR3 region has the DNA TGTGCCAGCAGCCCCCGGGACATATACTACGAGCAGTACTTC.

This sequence joins TRBV21-1 and TRBJ1-2; no DNA check was done on the table's D call, TRBD1. TRBV21-1 is shown as a pseudogene. The CDR3 is 13 residues long. The CDR3: CASSKEGAYGYTF. The CDR3 coding sequence is TGTGCCAGCAGCAAAGAAGGGGCCTATGGCTACACCTTC.

The gene calls are TRBV3-1 (or the pseudogene TRBV3-2) and TRBJ2-3, with 7 bases matching TRBD2. Trimming cost V 8 bases and J 3 bases; bases outside gene matches: 2. The CDR3 contains 12 residues. CDR1 and CDR2 (germline): LGHDT, YNNKEL (reference sequence). The CDR3 loop is CASEAGTDTQYF. The CDR3 DNA follows: TGTGCCAGCGAAGCGGGGACAGATACGCAGTATTTT.

This clone was observed a handful of times. The chain recombines TRBV28 with TRBJ2-7; D is possibly TRBD1 (6 bases). V was trimmed by 8 bases and J by 2 bases, leaving 13 bases between them. The CDR3 is 13 amino acids. Per germline, CDR1 MDHEN and CDR2 SYDVKM. The CDR3: CASGPQGTYEQYF. The CDR3 DNA is TGTGCCAGCGGCCCACAGGGAACCTACGAGCAGTACTTC.

J is TRBJ2-1 and V is TRBV24-1, with 12 bases aligning to TRBD2. J was trimmed by 4 bases and V by 2 bases; bases with no gene match: 8. This CDR3 comprises 18 residues. In germline, CDR1 is KGHDR, CDR2 SFDVKD. Written as DNA, the CDR3 is TGTGCCACCAGTGATTGGGACAGTGGACTAGCGGGATACAATGAGCAGTTCTTC. Translation gives CATSDWDSGLAGYNEQFF.

The rearrangement links TRBV7-7 to TRBJ2-1, with TRBD2 matching 12 bases. This CDR3 region has 15 residues. Germline CDR1 is SSHAT and CDR2 is FNYEAQ (reference sequence). V lost 5 bases to trimming and J lost 8 bases; unmatched junction nucleotides: 7. The CDR3 DNA sequence: TGTGCCAGCAGCCAAGGACTAGCGGGATTATATGAGCAGTTCTTC. Its translation: CASSQGLAGLYEQFF.

The gene calls are TRBV27 and TRBJ2-2; tentative D call: TRBD2 (5 bases). CDR1 and CDR2 (germline): MNHEY, SMNVEV (reference sequence). V gave up 3 bases and J gave up 1 base, with 18 bases separating them. This CDR3 has 18 residues. The CDR3, as DNA: TGTGCCAGCAGTTTTCGGATCTTGAACGGGGTGAACACCGGGGAGCTGTTTTTT. Encoded protein: CASSFRILNGVNTGELFF.

The chain uses TRBV5-4 and TRBJ2-2, with D unresolved. The CDR3 has 14 amino acids. V lost 1 base and J 1 base, leaving 5 bases between the germline ends. Germline CDR1 SGHNT, CDR2 YYREEE (reference sequence). The CDR3 DNA sequence: TGTGCCAGCAGCTTGATCCAGAACACCGGGGAGCTGTTTTTT. Protein: CASSLIQNTGELFF.

The chain employs TRBV15 and TRBJ2-1, with D possibly matching TRBD1 (5 bases). Germline V gene lookup returns CDR1 LNHNV and CDR2 YYDKDF (reference sequence). The CDR3 is made up of 14 amino acids. With 5 bases removed from V and 12 bases from J, the gap between germline ends came to 20 bases. The CDR3 loop reads CATSPIRGPLVQFF. CDR3 DNA: TGTGCCACCAGCCCTATAAGGGGCCCTCTTGTGCAGTTCTTC. The full variable domain, its missing parts supplied by reference TRBV15 and TRBJ2-1, is DAMVIQNPRYQVTQFGKPVTLSCSQTLNHNVMYWYQQKSSQAPKLLFHYYDKDFNNEADTPDNFQSRRPNTSFCFLDIRSPGLGDTAMYLCATSPIRGPLVQFFGPGTRLTVL.